The 2 T cell receptor beta chains below come from one sample, sequenced in a study of CXCR3-negative and CXCR3-positive naive CD8 T cells. Broader study findings: Relative to CXCR3-negative naive cells, CXCR3-positive naive cells had more hydrophobic TRB CDR3s.

Antigens for these TCRs are unknown. All TRB cDNA libraries came from 5' RACE performed with UMI labels. TCRdb reprocessed the 5' RACE reads and reports one entry per CDR3 protein, with no DNA. The specimen's table records around 60,000 distinct CDR3 sequences. Source material: naive CXCR3+ CD8+ T cells from blood. Sample subset: CD45RO-CCR7+CD27+CD95- naive CD8+ T cells expressing CXCR3 (TNR3+). Receptor source: a human donor in good health. Some clones in this sample may be carry-over from other donors' samples.

The chain is built from TRBV28 and TRBJ2-7; the TCRdb call, TRBD1, lacks DNA for checking. Germline loops: CDR1 MDHEN, CDR2 SYDVKM. This CDR3 spans 15 amino acids. This CDR3 reads CASSPGSPYGYEQYF.

The gene calls are TRBV12-3 or TRBV12-4 and TRBJ2-1; the D call from TCRdb, TRBD2, cannot be confirmed without DNA. There are 17 residues in the CDR3. The CDR3 loop reads CASSPTGTPSSYNEQFF.